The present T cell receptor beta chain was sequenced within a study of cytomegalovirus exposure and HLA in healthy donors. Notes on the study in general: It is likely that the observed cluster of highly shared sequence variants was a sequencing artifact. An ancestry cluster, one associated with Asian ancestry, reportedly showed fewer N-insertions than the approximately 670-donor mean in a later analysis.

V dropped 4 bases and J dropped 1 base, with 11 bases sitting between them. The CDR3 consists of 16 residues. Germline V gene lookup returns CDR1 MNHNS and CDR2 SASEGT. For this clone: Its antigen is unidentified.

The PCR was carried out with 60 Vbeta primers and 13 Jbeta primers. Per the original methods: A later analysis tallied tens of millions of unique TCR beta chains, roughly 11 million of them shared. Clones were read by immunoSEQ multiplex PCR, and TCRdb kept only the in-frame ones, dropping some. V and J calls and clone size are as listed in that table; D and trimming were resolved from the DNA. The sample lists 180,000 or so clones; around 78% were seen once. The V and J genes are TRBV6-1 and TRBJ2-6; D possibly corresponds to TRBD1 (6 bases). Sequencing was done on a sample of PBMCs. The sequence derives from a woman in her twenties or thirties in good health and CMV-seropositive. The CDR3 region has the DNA TGTGCCAGCAGTGGACAGGTTTTATCTGGGGCCAACGTCCTGACTTTC. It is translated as CASSGQVLSGANVLTF.